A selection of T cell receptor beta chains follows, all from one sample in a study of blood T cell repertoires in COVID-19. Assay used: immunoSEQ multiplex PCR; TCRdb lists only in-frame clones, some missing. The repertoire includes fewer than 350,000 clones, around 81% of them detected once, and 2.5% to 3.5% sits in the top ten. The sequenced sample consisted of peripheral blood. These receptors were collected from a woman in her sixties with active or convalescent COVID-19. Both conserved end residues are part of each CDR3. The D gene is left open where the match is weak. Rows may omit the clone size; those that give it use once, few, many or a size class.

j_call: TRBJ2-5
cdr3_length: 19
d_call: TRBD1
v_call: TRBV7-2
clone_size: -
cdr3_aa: CASSLGKGQVWQGQETQYF
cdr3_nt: TGTGCCAGCAGCTTAGGGAAAGGACAGGTCTGGCAGGGCCAAGAGACCCAGTACTTC

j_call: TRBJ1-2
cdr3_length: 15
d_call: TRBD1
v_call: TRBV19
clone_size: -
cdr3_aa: CASSTGQGSGYGYTF
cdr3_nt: TGTGCCAGTAGTACCGGACAGGGCAGCGGCTATGGCTACACCTTC

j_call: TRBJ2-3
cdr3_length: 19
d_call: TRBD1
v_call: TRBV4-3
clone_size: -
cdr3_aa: CASSQDSGVQGLGTDTQYF
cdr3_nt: TGCGCCAGCAGCCAAGACAGTGGGGTACAGGGGTTGGGCACAGATACGCAGTATTTT

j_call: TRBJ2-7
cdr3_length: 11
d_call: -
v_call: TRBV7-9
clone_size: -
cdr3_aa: CASSRTVEQYF
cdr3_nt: TGTGCCAGCAGCCGGACTGTCGAGCAGTACTTC

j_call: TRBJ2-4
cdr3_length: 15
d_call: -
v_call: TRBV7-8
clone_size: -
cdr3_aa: CASSLGWERKNIQYF
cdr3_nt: TGTGCCAGCAGCTTAGGATGGGAGCGGAAAAACATTCAGTACTTC

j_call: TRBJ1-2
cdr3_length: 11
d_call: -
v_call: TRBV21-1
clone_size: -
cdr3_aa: CASTPRRGYTF
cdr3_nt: TGTGCCAGCACTCCCCGGCGGGGCTACACCTTC

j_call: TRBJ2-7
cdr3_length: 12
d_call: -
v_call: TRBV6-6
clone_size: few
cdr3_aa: CASSPQTDEQYF
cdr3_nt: TGTGCCAGCAGTCCACAGACCGACGAGCAGTACTTC

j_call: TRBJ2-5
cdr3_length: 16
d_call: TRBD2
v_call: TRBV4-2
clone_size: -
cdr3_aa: CASSQDLAGGQETQYF
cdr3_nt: TGTGCCAGCAGCCAAGATCTAGCGGGGGGGCAAGAGACCCAGTACTTC

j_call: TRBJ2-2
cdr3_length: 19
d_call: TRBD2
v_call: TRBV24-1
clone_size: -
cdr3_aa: CATSLAGLAGGLNTGELFF
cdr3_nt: TGTGCCACCAGTCTCGCGGGACTAGCGGGGGGCCTAAACACCGGGGAGCTGTTTTTT

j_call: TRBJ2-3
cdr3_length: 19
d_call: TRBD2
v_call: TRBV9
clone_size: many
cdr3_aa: CASSERTSGGLLSTDTQYF
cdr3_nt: TGTGCCAGCAGCGAGCGGACTAGCGGGGGATTACTTAGCACAGATACGCAGTATTTT

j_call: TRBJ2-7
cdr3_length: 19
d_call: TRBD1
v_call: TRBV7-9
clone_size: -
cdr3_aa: CASSPGTGPDRRSSYEQYF
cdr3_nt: TGTGCCAGCAGCCCCGGGACAGGACCGGACCGTAGGAGCTCCTACGAGCAGTACTTC

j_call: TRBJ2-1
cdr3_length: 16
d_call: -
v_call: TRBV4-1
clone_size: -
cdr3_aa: CASSARGGGRDNEQFF
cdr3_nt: TGCGCCAGCAGCGCGCGGGGCGGGGGCCGGGACAATGAGCAGTTCTTC

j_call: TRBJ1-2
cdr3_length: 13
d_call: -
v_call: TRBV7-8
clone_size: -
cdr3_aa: CASSLIGAGGYTF
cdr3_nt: TGTGCCAGCAGCTTAATAGGGGCCGGTGGCTACACCTTC

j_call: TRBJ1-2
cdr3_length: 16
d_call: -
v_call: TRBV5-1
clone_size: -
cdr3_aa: CASSLVFSESLYGYTF
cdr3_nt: TGCGCCAGCAGCTTGGTTTTTTCGGAGAGTCTTTATGGCTACACCTTC

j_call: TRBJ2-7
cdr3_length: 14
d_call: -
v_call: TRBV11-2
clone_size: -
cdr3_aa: CASSGLSSTYEQYF
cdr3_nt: TGTGCCAGCAGCGGTCTTAGTTCGACCTACGAGCAGTACTTC

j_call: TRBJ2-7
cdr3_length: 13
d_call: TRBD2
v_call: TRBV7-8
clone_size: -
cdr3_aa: CASSLREGREQYF
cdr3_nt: TGTGCCAGCAGCTTAAGGGAGGGCCGCGAGCAGTACTTC

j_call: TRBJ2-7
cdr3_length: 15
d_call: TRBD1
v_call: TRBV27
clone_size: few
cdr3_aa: CASSWTGRSSYEQYF
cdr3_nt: TGTGCCAGCAGTTGGACAGGAAGGAGCTCCTACGAGCAGTACTTC